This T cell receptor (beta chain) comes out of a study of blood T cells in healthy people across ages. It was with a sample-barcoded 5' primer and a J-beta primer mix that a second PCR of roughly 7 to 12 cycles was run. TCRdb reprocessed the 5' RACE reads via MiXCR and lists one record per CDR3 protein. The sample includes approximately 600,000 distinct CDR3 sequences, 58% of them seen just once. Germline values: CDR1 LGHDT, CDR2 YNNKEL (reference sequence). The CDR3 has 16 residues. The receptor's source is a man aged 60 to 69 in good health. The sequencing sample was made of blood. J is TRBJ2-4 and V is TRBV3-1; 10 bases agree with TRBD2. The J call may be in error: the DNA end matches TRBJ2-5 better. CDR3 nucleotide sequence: TGTGCCAGTCCTGAACTTTCTAGCGGGGGCGGAGAGACCCAGTACTTC. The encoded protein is CASPELSSGGGETQYF.